This T cell receptor (beta chain) was identified during a study of shared clonotypes between healthy human individuals. Study information: Researchers assigned three CD4 naive, three CD4 memory, two CD8 naive and one CD8 memory plate to each donor.

The V gene's germline CDR1 is SEHNR and CDR2 FQNEAQ (reference sequence). V was pared by 2 bases and J by 1 base, with 9 bases between. The length of the CDR3 is 14 residues. Using immunoSEQ multiplex PCR, the repertoire was profiled, and TCRdb retains in-frame clones only, with some absent. The sample yields some 740,000 clones, approximately 92% seen once. Naive CD8 cells comprised CD45RO-negative, CCR7-positively selected cells, excluding terminally differentiated effector memory CD45RA+ cells. Healthy HIV-negative adults without recent acute infections or vaccinations served as donors. V and J are TRBV7-9 and TRBJ2-7; maybe TRBD2 (6 bases). The receptor's source is a young man in good health. Sequences were obtained from naive CD8+ T cells sorted from blood. CDR3 DNA: TGTGCCAGCAGCTTATCTAGCGAATCCTACGAGCAGTACTTC. Protein: CASSLSSESYEQYF. Drawing the rest from reference TRBV7-9 and TRBJ2-7, the complete variable domain is DTGVSQNPRHKITKRGQNVTFRCDPISEHNRLYWYRQTLGQGPEFLTYFQNEAQLEKSRLLSDRFSAERPKGSFSTLEIQRTEQGDSAMYLCASSLSSESYEQYFGPGTRLTVT.